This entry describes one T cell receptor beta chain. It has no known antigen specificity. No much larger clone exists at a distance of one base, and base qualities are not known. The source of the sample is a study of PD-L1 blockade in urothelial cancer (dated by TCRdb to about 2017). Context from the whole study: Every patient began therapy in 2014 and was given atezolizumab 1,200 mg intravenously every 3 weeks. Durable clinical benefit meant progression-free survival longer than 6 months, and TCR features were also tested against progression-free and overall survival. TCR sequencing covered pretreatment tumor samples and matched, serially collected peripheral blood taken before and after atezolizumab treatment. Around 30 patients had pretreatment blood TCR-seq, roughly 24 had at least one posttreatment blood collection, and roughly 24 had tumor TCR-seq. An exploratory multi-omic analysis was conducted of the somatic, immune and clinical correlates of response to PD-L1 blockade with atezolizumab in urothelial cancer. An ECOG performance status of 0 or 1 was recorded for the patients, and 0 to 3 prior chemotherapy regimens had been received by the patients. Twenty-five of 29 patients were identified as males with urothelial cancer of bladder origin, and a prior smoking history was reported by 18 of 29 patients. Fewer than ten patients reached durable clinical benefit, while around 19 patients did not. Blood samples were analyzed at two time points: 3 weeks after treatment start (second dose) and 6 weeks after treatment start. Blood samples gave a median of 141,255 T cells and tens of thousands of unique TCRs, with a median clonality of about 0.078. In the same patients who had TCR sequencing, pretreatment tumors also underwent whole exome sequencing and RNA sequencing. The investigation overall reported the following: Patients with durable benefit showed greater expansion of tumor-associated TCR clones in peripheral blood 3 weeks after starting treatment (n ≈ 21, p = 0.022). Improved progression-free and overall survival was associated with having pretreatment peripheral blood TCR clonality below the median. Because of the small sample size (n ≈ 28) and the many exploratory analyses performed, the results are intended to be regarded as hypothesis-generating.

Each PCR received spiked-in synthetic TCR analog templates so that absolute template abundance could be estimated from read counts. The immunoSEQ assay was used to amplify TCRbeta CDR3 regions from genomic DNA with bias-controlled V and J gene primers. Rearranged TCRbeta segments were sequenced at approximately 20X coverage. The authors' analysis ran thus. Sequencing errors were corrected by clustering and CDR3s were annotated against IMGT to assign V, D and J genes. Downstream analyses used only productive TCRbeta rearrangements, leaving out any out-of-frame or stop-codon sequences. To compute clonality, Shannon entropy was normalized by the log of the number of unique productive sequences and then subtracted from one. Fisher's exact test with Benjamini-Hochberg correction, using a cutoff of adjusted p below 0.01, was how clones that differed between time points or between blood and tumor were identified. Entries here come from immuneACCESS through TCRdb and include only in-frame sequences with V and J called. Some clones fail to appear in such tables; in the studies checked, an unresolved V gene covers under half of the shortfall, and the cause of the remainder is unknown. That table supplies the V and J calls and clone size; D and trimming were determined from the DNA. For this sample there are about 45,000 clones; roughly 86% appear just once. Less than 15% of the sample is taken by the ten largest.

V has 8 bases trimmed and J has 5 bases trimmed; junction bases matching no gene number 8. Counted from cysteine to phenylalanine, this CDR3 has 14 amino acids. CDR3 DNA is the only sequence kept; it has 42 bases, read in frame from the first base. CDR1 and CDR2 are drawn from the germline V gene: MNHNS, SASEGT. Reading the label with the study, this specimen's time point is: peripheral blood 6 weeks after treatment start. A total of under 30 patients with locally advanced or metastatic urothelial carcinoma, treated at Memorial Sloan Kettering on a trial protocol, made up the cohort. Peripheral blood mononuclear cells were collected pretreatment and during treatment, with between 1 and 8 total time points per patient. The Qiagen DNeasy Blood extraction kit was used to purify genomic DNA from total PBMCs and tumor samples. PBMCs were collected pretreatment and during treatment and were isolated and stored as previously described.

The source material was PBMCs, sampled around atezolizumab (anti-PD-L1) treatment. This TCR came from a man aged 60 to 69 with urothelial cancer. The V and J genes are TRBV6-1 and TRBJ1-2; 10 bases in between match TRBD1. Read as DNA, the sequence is TGTGCCAGCCACACAGGGGGACAGGGGTATGGCTACACCTTC. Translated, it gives CASHTGGQGYGYTF.